The present TCR beta chain was sequenced within a study of blood T cell repertoires in COVID-19. Study at large: Sample material is recorded as cDNA or gDNA derived from T cells, B-cell-depleted T cells, or PBMCs.

Sequencing used immunoSEQ multiplex PCR; TCRdb keeps in-frame clones, though not all of them. The table shows approximately 200,000 clones, with less than 90% occurring only once. Everyone who took part was 18 to 89 years old, and they came from about two dozen US areas. Each participant's cohort was designated according to participant-reported clinical history. The CDR3 consists of 17 residues. The trim removed 5 bases at V and 6 bases at J, leaving 11 bases unmatched. CDR1 is SGHNT, CDR2 YYREEE, per germline (reference sequence). This receptor was taken from a woman aged 25 to 39 who had been exposed to COVID-19. The specimen was PBMCs or T cells enriched from blood (not recorded which). The rearrangement joins TRBV5-4 to TRBJ2-1, with 13 bases aligning to TRBD2. In nucleotides, the CDR3 is TGTGCCAGCAGGCCGCAACTAGCGGGGGGGCCAGGCAATGAGCAGTTCTTC. It yields the protein CASRPQLAGGPGNEQFF.